This is a list of T cell receptor beta chains from one sample in a study of blood T cell repertoires in COVID-19. Generated by immunoSEQ multiplex PCR, the TCRdb table keeps only in-frame clones and is missing some. The table has about 300,000 clones, 70% to 90% seen once. Sequenced material: PBMCs or T cells enriched from blood (not recorded which). The receptor source for this set is a woman aged 30 to 39 who had recovered from COVID-19. The CDR3 runs from the conserved cysteine through the conserved F or W. The D gene is left open where the match is weak. Where a row states a size, it is once, few, many or the class of an expanded clone; other rows omit it.

d_call,clone_size,v_call,cdr3_length,j_call,cdr3_aa,cdr3_nt
-,few,TRBV6-5,12,TRBJ2-2,CASSYGARELFF,TGTGCCAGCAGTTATGGGGCCCGTGAGCTGTTTTTT
TRBD2,-,TRBV5-8,16,TRBJ2-5,CASSTLAGALQETQYF,TGTGCCAGCAGCACGCTAGCGGGGGCCCTCCAAGAGACCCAGTACTTC
TRBD1,-,TRBV18,14,TRBJ2-7,CASSPKDRAYEQYF,TGTGCCAGCTCACCGAAGGACAGGGCTTACGAGCAGTACTTC
-,-,TRBV29-1,16,TRBJ2-1,CSVEEADSRIYNEQFF,TGCAGCGTTGAAGAAGCTGACTCAAGGATTTACAATGAGCAGTTCTTC
TRBD1,-,TRBV4-3,15,TRBJ1-2,CASSPARTGGYGYTF,TGCGCCAGCAGCCCCGCCCGGACAGGGGGCTATGGCTACACCTTC
-,once,TRBV30,14,TRBJ1-2,CAWENRPTNYGYTF,TGTGCCTGGGAGAACAGGCCGACTAACTATGGCTACACCTTC
-,-,TRBV28,14,TRBJ1-1,CASFVSPLNTEAFF,TGTGCCAGCTTTGTCAGTCCTCTGAACACTGAAGCTTTCTTT
-,-,TRBV30,13,TRBJ2-1,CAWSVGQINEQFF,TGTGCCTGGAGTGTGGGACAAATCAATGAGCAGTTCTTC
-,-,TRBV4-3,16,TRBJ1-5,CASSQDPQRAGQPQHF,TGCGCCAGCAGCCAAGATCCACAACGGGCGGGTCAGCCCCAGCATTTT
-,-,TRBV10-2,14,TRBJ1-5,CASSDGGVIEAQHF,TGCGCCAGCAGTGATGGGGGCGTTATCGAGGCCCAGCATTTT
TRBD1,once,TRBV4-2,16,TRBJ1-6,CASSQSPVGQGRPLHF,TGTGCCAGCAGCCAATCCCCGGTGGGACAGGGGCGACCCCTCCACTTT
TRBD1,-,TRBV6-5,12,TRBJ1-1,CASKRQGIEAFF,TGTGCCAGCAAGCGACAGGGGATTGAAGCTTTCTTT
TRBD1,-,TRBV5-4,16,TRBJ2-2,CASSPRQGTSTGELFF,TGTGCCAGCAGCCCTCGACAGGGGACGAGCACCGGGGAGCTGTTTTTT
TRBD1,once,TRBV6-5,15,TRBJ1-2,CASSSRTGTIGGYTF,TGTGCCAGCAGTTCTCGGACAGGGACCATAGGTGGCTACACCTTC
TRBD1,-,TRBV30,12,TRBJ1-2,CVGTVSNYGYTF,TGTGTCGGGACAGTTTCTAACTATGGCTACACCTTC
TRBD1,-,TRBV14,15,TRBJ1-2,CASSQGQGRGYGYTF,TGTGCCAGCAGCCAGGGACAGGGAAGGGGCTATGGCTACACCTTC
TRBD1,-,TRBV10-3,16,TRBJ2-7,CAIRAPTGENSYEQYF,TGTGCCATCAGAGCTCCCACAGGGGAAAACTCCTACGAGCAGTACTTC
TRBD1,-,TRBV30,12,TRBJ1-4,CAARGRNEKLFF,TGTGCCGCGAGGGGGCGGAATGAAAAACTGTTTTTT
TRBD1,-,TRBV4-3,14,TRBJ1-2,CASSPEQGFYGYTF,TGCGCCAGCAGCCCCGAACAGGGGTTCTATGGCTACACCTTC
-,-,TRBV6-5,16,TRBJ1-6,CASSYGESSYNSPLHF,TGTGCCAGCAGTTACGGGGAGAGCTCCTATAATTCACCCCTCCACTTT
-,few,TRBV7-2,14,TRBJ1-2,CASSLGGPGEGYTF,TGTGCCAGCAGCTTAGGGGGCCCTGGAGAGGGCTACACCTTC
-,few,TRBV13,15,TRBJ1-3,CASSSARVTGNTIYF,TGTGCCAGCAGCTCCGCCCGGGTTACTGGAAACACCATATATTTT
TRBD1,-,TRBV5-1,15,TRBJ1-2,CASSPRTGGVDGYTF,TGCGCCAGCAGCCCGCGGACAGGGGGGGTAGATGGCTACACCTTC
TRBD1,-,TRBV7-2,13,TRBJ2-3,CASSLASGTAQYF,TGTGCCAGCAGCTTAGCGTCGGGGACAGCGCAGTATTTT
-,-,TRBV19,15,TRBJ1-1,CASSIGVVRGTEAFF,TGTGCCAGTAGTATAGGTGTGGTCCGAGGGACTGAAGCTTTCTTT
-,-,TRBV11-2,12,TRBJ1-2,CASSGQNYGYTF,TGTGCCAGCAGTGGACAGAACTATGGCTACACCTTC
TRBD1,-,TRBV30,15,TRBJ1-2,CAWSVKGTGNYGYTF,TGTGCCTGGAGTGTAAAAGGGACAGGGAACTATGGCTACACCTTC
-,-,TRBV6-5,14,TRBJ1-4,CASSYTGFDEKLFF,TGTGCCAGCAGTTACACGGGATTCGATGAAAAACTGTTTTTT
TRBD2,-,TRBV7-9,18,TRBJ2-5,CASSYGTSGGARHETQYF,TGTGCCAGCAGTTATGGGACTAGCGGGGGGGCGCGCCATGAGACCCAGTACTTC
-,-,TRBV7-3,14,TRBJ1-2,CASSWGRGNYGYTF,TGTGCCAGCAGCTGGGGCAGAGGTAACTATGGCTACACCTTC
-,-,TRBV7-9,13,TRBJ1-5,CASTRGVYQPQHF,TGTGCCAGCACGCGCGGGGTTTATCAGCCCCAGCATTTT
TRBD1,-,TRBV10-3,14,TRBJ1-1,CAIEDRTSNTEAFF,TGTGCCATCGAGGACAGGACCTCGAACACTGAAGCTTTCTTT
TRBD1,-,TRBV28,15,TRBJ1-1,CASRPTGGGNTEAFF,TGTGCCAGCAGGCCAACAGGGGGCGGGAACACTGAAGCTTTCTTT
-,once,TRBV3-1/TRBV3-2,14,TRBJ1-6,CASSQDPTALTIHF,TGTGCCAGCAGCCAAGATCCGACAGCCCTCACGATCCACTTT
TRBD2,-,TRBV6-1,15,TRBJ2-5,CASSETSGGQETQYF,TGTGCCAGCAGTGAGACTAGCGGGGGGCAGGAGACCCAGTACTTC
TRBD1,-,TRBV6-5,14,TRBJ1-2,CAANRQGTSYGYTF,TGTGCCGCAAACCGACAGGGGACTTCCTATGGCTACACCTTC
TRBD1,once,TRBV19,14,TRBJ2-3,CASSIQGAADTQYF,TGTGCCAGTAGTATCCAGGGGGCGGCAGATACGCAGTATTTT
-,-,TRBV5-6,16,TRBJ1-6,CASSNRQVIDNSPLHF,TGTGCCAGCAGCAACCGACAGGTGATAGATAATTCACCCCTCCACTTT
TRBD1,-,TRBV7-2,14,TRBJ2-7,CASSEGDRAYEQYF,TGTGCCAGCAGCGAAGGGGACAGGGCCTACGAGCAGTACTTC
TRBD1,-,TRBV9,16,TRBJ1-6,CASSAPIGGRGSPLHF,TGTGCCAGCAGCGCCCCAATAGGGGGCAGGGGTTCACCCCTCCACTTT
TRBD1,-,TRBV9,14,TRBJ1-2,CASSEQGGRYGYTF,TGTGCCAGCAGCGAACAGGGGGGCCGCTATGGCTACACCTTC
TRBD1,-,TRBV6-2/TRBV6-3,15,TRBJ2-3,CASSLQGDGTDTQYF,TGTGCCAGCAGTCTACAGGGGGATGGCACAGATACGCAGTATTTT
-,-,TRBV6-5,11,TRBJ1-1,CASAGFTEAFF,TGTGCCAGCGCGGGGTTCACTGAAGCTTTCTTT
TRBD2,-,TRBV19,16,TRBJ2-3,CASRPVLAGGWGTQYF,TGTGCCAGTAGACCGGTACTAGCGGGGGGGTGGGGCACGCAGTATTTT
-,-,TRBV5-1,14,TRBJ2-1,CASGARVGYNEQFF,TGCGCCAGCGGGGCCAGGGTGGGATACAATGAGCAGTTCTTC
-,-,TRBV6-2/TRBV6-3,14,TRBJ1-5,CASSYGGASQPQHF,TGTGCCAGCAGTTACGGAGGGGCCAGTCAGCCCCAGCATTTT
-,once,TRBV20-1,11,TRBJ1-2,CSAQDFYGYTF,TGCAGTGCCCAGGACTTCTATGGCTACACCTTC
-,-,TRBV21-1,15,TRBJ1-5,CASSIKGTGVQPQHF,TGTGCCAGCAGCATTAAAGGGACAGGGGTTCAGCCCCAGCATTTT
TRBD2,-,TRBV9,16,TRBJ2-3,CASSVDLRGAGDTQYF,TGTGCCAGCAGCGTAGATTTGCGGGGGGCAGGAGATACGCAGTATTTT
TRBD2,-,TRBV3-1/TRBV3-2,20,TRBJ2-1,CASSQDLGLAGSTYYNEQFF,TGTGCCAGCAGCCAAGATTTGGGACTAGCGGGGTCGACCTACTACAATGAGCAGTTCTTC
-,-,TRBV12-5,15,TRBJ2-2,CASGLSGANTGELFF,TGTGCTAGTGGTTTGAGCGGAGCGAACACCGGGGAGCTGTTTTTT
TRBD1,-,TRBV5-6,15,TRBJ1-6,CASSGPTGGNSPLHF,TGTGCCAGCAGCGGACCAACAGGGGGCAATTCACCCCTCCACTTT
-,-,TRBV3-1/TRBV3-2,14,TRBJ2-3,CASSQDRGTDTQYF,TGTGCCAGCAGCCAAGACAGGGGCACAGATACGCAGTATTTT
-,-,TRBV15,14,TRBJ2-7,CATSRDRDLTEQYF,TGTGCCACCAGCAGAGACAGGGATTTGACCGAGCAGTACTTC